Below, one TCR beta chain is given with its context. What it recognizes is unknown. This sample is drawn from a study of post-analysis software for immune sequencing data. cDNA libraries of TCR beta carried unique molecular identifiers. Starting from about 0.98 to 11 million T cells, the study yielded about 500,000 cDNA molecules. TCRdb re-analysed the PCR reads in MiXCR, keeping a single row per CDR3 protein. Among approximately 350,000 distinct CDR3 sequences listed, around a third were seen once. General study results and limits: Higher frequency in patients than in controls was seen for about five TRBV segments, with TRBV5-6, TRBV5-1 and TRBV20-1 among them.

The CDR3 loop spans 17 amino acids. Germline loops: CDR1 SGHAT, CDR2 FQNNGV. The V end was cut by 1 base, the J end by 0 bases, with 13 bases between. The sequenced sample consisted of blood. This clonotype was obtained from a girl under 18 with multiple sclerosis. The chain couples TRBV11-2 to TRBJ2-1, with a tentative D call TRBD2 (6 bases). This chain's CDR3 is CASSLGRRASSYNEQFF. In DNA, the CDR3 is TGTGCCAGCAGCTTAGGGCGGAGGGCCAGCTCCTACAATGAGCAGTTCTTC.